A single sample gave rise to the 22 T cell receptor beta chains below, sequenced in a study of blood T cell repertoires in COVID-19. Some clones are missing from TCRdb's copy, which holds only in-frame ones; the method was immunoSEQ multiplex PCR. The data show hundreds of thousands of clones, about nine tenths seen once. The source material was PBMCs or T cells enriched from blood (not recorded which). Every receptor here comes from a woman aged 60-75 years who had recovered from COVID-19.

On this clone itself: This specimen includes other DNA sequences encoding the same CDR3. V usage is TRBV7-4 and J usage is TRBJ1-4, with D uncertain. CDR1 and CDR2 (germline): SGHVT, SQSDAQ. The CDR3 covers 16 residues. Trimming took off 1 base at V and 0 bases at J, with 9 bases between the two ends. CDR3 DNA: TGTGCCAGCAGCTTAGATCGAGAGGCAACTAATGAAAAACTGTTTTTT. Its protein product is CASSLDREATNEKLFF.

The chain recombines TRBV6-1 with TRBJ2-7; tentative D call: TRBD1 (6 bases). The CDR3 is 17 amino acids. Trimming left V 1 base short and J 1 base short, with 17 bases between. Germline CDR1 reads MNHNS; CDR2 reads SASEGT. The CDR3 loop reads CASSEERGHRSSYEQYV. DNA of the CDR3: TGTGCCAGCAGTGAAGAGAGGGGACACCGCTCATCCTACGAGCAGTACGTC.

This chain joins TRBV10-1 and TRBJ1-1; D is uncertain. CDR1 WNHNN and CDR2 SYGVQD come from the germline V gene (reference sequence). The CDR3 length is 12 residues. V was shortened by 4 bases and J by 2 bases, with 5 bases between the two germline ends. The CDR3 DNA reads as TGCGCCAGCAGTGTTTCTAACACTGAAGCTTTCTTT. This sequence encodes CASSVSNTEAFF.

The chain is built from TRBV6-5 and TRBJ2-7; TRBD1 matches at 8 bases. The ends lost 6 bases at V and 3 bases at J; junction bases unmatched: 10. CDR3 length: 15 amino acids. The germline CDR1 and CDR2 sequences are MNHEY and SVGAGI. Here the CDR3 reads CASSVQTGGVYEQYV. As DNA, the CDR3 is TGTGCCAGCAGCGTTCAAACAGGGGGTGTCTACGAGCAGTACGTC.

V is TRBV7-2 and J is TRBJ2-7, with a weak D call TRBD1 (6 bases). Germline CDR1 reads SGHTA; CDR2 reads FQGNSA. The V gene lost 0 bases and the J gene lost 3 bases, with 12 bases spanning the gap. CDR3 size: 15 residues. CDR3 in DNA: TGTGCCAGCAGCTTAGCGGGAACAGGGTACTACGAGCAGTACGTC. This codes for CASSLAGTGYYEQYV.

This clone was detected once. This chain joins TRBV10-1 and TRBJ1-3; tentative D call: TRBD1 (5 bases). V lost 6 bases to trimming and J lost 7 bases, with 16 bases between them. The length of the CDR3 is 14 residues. CDR1 is WNHNN and CDR2 is SYGVQD in the germline V gene (reference sequence). CDR3 sequence reads: CASRASGDGNTIYF. The CDR3 coding sequence is TGCGCCAGCAGGGCCTCGGGGGACGGGAACACCATATATTTT.

The CDR3 nucleotides are TGTGCCAGCAGCCCCCAGGGCTCTGGAAACACCATATATTTT. Its translation is CASSPQGSGNTIYF. The rearrangement links TRBV7-2 to TRBJ1-3; D may be TRBD1 (5 bases). Trimming left V 5 bases short and J 0 bases short, with 8 bases between. Germline values: CDR1 SGHTA, CDR2 FQGNSA. The CDR3 runs 14 residues.

The chain recombines TRBV3-1 (or the pseudogene TRBV3-2) with TRBJ2-2; 11 nucleotides agree with TRBD2. The CDR3 has 17 amino acids. The germline gives CDR1 LGHDT, CDR2 YNNKEL (reference sequence). The V and J ends lost 4 bases and 4 bases, in that order; junction bases with no gene match: 8. This CDR3 reads CASSLELAGVATGELFF. The CDR3 nucleotides read TGTGCCAGCAGCCTCGAACTAGCGGGGGTTGCCACCGGGGAGCTGTTTTTT.

The chain carries TRBV20-1 and TRBJ2-1, with D possibly TRBD1 on 6 matching bases. The CDR3 has 13 amino acids. Germline V CDR1 and CDR2: DFQATT, SNEGSKA (reference sequence). Trimming removed 3 bases at V and 8 bases at J, with 14 bases between. CDR3: CSASGGPLDEQFF. The CDR3 bases are TGCAGTGCTAGTGGGGGCCCCCTCGATGAGCAGTTCTTC.

The chain joins TRBV6-5 to TRBJ2-5; 8 nucleotides align to TRBD2. CDR1 MNHEY and CDR2 SVGAGI come from the germline V gene. This CDR3 comprises 15 residues. Trimming at V came to 2 bases and at J to 2 bases, leaving 4 bases not matched to a gene. CDR3 DNA sequence: TGTGCCAGCAGTTACCGGGGGGGCGGACAAGAGACCCAGTACTTC. Amino acids: CASSYRGGGQETQYF.

This rearrangement joins TRBV7-9 to TRBJ2-2, with 10 bases lining up with TRBD2. The V and J ends lost 3 bases and 0 bases, in that order; junction bases with no gene match: 7. The CDR3 length is 18 residues. Looked up from germline, CDR1 is SEHNR and CDR2 is FQNEAQ (reference sequence). CDR3 coding DNA: TGTGCCAGCAGCTTCAGCGGGGGGGCCGGATCGAACACCGGGGAGCTGTTTTTT. This gives the protein CASSFSGGAGSNTGELFF.

This clone was detected once. This chain links TRBV30 with TRBJ1-3; D unresolved. V was clipped by 0 bases and J by 4 bases, with 13 bases between them. The V gene's germline CDR1 is GTSNPN and CDR2 SVGIG (reference sequence). The CDR3 totals 15 residues. The CDR3 sequence: CAWSVPSGYGNTIYF. Here the CDR3 DNA reads TGTGCCTGGAGTGTACCCAGCGGGTACGGAAACACCATATATTTT.

The gene calls are TRBV7-8 and TRBJ1-6, with TRBD1 matching 10 bases. J lost 9 bases, V lost 3 bases, and 5 bases had no gene match. Germline V gives CDR1 SGHVS, CDR2 FQNEAQ. This CDR3 comprises 15 residues. In nucleotides, the CDR3 is TGTGCCAGCAGCTTTGGACAGGGGGGTTCTTCACCCCTCCACTTT. It codes for CASSFGQGGSSPLHF. The variable domain in full, with the rest retrieved from reference TRBV7-8 and TRBJ1-6, is GAGVSQSPRYKVAKRGQDVALRCDPISGHVSLFWYQQALGQGPEFLTYFQNEAQLDKSGLPSDRFFAERPEGSVSTLKIQRTQQEDSAVYLCASSFGQGGSSPLHFGNGTRLTVT.

This rearrangement joins TRBV2 to TRBJ1-5; 12 nucleotides line up with TRBD1. Trimming cost V 5 bases and J 7 bases; bases outside gene matches: 12. The CDR3 extends over 17 amino acids. CDR1 is SNHLY and CDR2 is FYNNEI in the germline V gene. The chain's CDR3 is CASSPSWDRGLEQPQHF. For the CDR3, the DNA is TGTGCCAGCAGTCCCTCCTGGGACAGGGGGCTGGAACAGCCCCAGCATTTT.

V and J are TRBV19 and TRBJ1-1, with D unresolved. The V and J ends lost 5 bases and 5 bases respectively, with 27 bases between them. CDR3 size: 18 residues. Germline CDR1 LNHDA, CDR2 SQIVND (reference sequence). The CDR3, as DNA: TGTGCCAGTAGTTGCGGGTGGTCAAAAAAGGAATCGAGTACTGAAGCTTTCTTT. Amino acid sequence: CASSCGWSKKESSTEAFF.

This chain connects TRBV5-1 to TRBJ1-1; tentative D call: TRBD1 (6 bases). V was cut by 0 bases and J by 4 bases, with 19 bases left in between. The CDR3 has 17 amino acids. CDR1 is SGHRS and CDR2 is YFSETQ in the germline V gene. The CDR3 protein is CASSLAGVTPAGTEAFF. The CDR3 DNA reads TGCGCCAGCAGCTTGGCAGGGGTAACACCTGCCGGCACTGAAGCTTTCTTT.

This sequence joins TRBV3-1 (or the pseudogene TRBV3-2) and TRBJ2-7; D remains ambiguous. CDR1 is LGHDT and CDR2 is YNNKEL in the germline V gene (reference sequence). The CDR3 runs 11 residues. Deletions cut 1 base from V and 9 bases from J, with 7 bases between. CDR3 residues: CASSQARRQYF. CDR3 bases: TGTGCCAGCAGCCAAGCCCGGAGGCAGTACTTC.

CDR3 sequence: CASSSLQGNIRNTIYF. CDR3 DNA: TGTGCCAGCAGCTCGCTACAGGGGAATATTCGAAACACCATATATTTT. The chain recombines TRBV5-5 with TRBJ1-3, with TRBD1 matching 7 bases. After removal of 3 bases from V and 5 bases from J, the junction contained 11 bases not matched to a gene. The germline gives CDR1 SGHKS, CDR2 YYEKEE (reference sequence). The CDR3 is 16 residues long.

This clone occurred a few times. The chain uses TRBV30 and TRBJ1-2; 9 bases match TRBD1. The CDR3 length is 13 residues. Germline V lookup: CDR1 GTSNPN, CDR2 SVGIG (reference sequence). Germline trimming cut 8 bases from V and 4 bases from J; bases unmatched to any gene: 8. Here the CDR3 DNA reads TGTGCCGGAGGACAGGGGCCCGCCTATGGCTACACCTTC. This sequence encodes CAGGQGPAYGYTF.

The table lists this clone with a few counts. This rearrangement joins TRBV5-1 to TRBJ1-4, with D possibly being TRBD1 (5 bases). Germline-derived CDR1 and CDR2 are SGHRS and YFSETQ. The CDR3 has 14 residues. Trimming removed 4 bases from V and 8 bases from J, with 15 bases in between. The CDR3 DNA reads as TGCGCCAGCAGCATCGGGACTTCACAGGAAAAACTGTTTTTT. It codes for CASSIGTSQEKLFF.

The chain is built from TRBV5-1 and TRBJ2-1; 10 nucleotides align to TRBD2. CDR1 is SGHRS and CDR2 is YFSETQ in the germline V gene. J gave up 6 bases and V 4 bases, and 13 bases lay outside the gene matches. The CDR3 covers 17 residues. CDR3 loop: CASSMRNGQRGGNEQFF. CDR3 in DNA: TGCGCCAGCAGCATGAGAAATGGCCAGCGGGGGGGCAATGAGCAGTTCTTC.

For the CDR3, the DNA is TGTGCCACCAGCAGAGCTCAGGGCGATGGCTACACCTTC. It encodes CATSRAQGDGYTF. The V call is TRBV15, the J call TRBJ1-2; a possible D gene is TRBD1 (5 bases). CDR3 length equals 13 residues. The germline gives CDR1 LNHNV, CDR2 YYDKDF (reference sequence). V dropped 1 base and J dropped 6 bases, with 9 bases sitting between them.